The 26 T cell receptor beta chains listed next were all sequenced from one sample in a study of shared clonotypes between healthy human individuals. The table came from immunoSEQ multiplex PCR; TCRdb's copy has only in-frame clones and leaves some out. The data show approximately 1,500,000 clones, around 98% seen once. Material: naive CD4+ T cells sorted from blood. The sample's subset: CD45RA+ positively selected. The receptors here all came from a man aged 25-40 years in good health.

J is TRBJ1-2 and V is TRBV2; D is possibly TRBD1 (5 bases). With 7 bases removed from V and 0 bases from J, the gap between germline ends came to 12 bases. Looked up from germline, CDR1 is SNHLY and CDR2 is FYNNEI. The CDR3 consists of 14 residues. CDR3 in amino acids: CASNKGLANYGYTF. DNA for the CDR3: TGTGCCAGCAATAAGGGACTGGCTAACTATGGCTACACCTTC.

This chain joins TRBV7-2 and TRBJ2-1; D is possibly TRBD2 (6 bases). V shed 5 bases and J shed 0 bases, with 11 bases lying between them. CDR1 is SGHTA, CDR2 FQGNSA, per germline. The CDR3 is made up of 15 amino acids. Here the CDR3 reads CASSRDSGSYNEQFF. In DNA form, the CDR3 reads TGTGCCAGCAGCCGGGACTCGGGCTCCTACAATGAGCAGTTCTTC.

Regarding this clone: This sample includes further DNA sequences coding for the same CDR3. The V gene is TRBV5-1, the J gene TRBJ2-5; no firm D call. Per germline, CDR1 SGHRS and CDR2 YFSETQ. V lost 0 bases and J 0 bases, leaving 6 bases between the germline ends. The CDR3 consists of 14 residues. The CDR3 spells CASSLVPDQETQYF. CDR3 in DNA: TGCGCCAGCAGCTTGGTTCCAGACCAAGAGACCCAGTACTTC.

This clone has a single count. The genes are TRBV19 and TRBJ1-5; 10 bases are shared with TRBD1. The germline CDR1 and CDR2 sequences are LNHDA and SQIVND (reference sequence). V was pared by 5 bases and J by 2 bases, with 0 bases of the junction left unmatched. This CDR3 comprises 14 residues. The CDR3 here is CASSGTGGNQPQHF. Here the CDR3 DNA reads TGTGCCAGTAGTGGGACAGGGGGCAATCAGCCCCAGCATTTT.

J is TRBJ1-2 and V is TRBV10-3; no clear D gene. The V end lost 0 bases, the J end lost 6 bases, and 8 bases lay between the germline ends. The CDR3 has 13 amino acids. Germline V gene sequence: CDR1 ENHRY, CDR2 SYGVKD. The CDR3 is CAISESIRDGYTF. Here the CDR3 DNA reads TGTGCCATCAGTGAGTCGATAAGGGATGGCTACACCTTC.

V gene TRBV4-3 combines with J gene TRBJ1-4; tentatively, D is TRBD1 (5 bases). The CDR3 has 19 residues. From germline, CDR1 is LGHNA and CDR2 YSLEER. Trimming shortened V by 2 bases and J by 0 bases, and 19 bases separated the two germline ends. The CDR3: CASSQIIDQGIATNEKLFF. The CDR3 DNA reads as TGCGCCAGCAGCCAAATTATAGATCAGGGAATCGCAACTAATGAAAAACTGTTTTTT.

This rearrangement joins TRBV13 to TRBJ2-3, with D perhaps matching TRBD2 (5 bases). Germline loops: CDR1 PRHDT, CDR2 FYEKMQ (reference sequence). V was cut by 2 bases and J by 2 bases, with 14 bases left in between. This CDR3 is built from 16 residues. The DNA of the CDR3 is TGTGCCAGCAGCTTACGTGGGCGCGGGTTCACAGATACGCAGTATTTT. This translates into CASSLRGRGFTDTQYF. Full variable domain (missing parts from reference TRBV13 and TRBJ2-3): AAGVIQSPRHLIKEKRETATLKCYPIPRHDTVYWYQQGPGQDPQFLISFYEKMQSDKGSIPDRFSAQQFSDYHSELNMSSLELGDSALYFCASSLRGRGFTDTQYFGPGTRLTVL.

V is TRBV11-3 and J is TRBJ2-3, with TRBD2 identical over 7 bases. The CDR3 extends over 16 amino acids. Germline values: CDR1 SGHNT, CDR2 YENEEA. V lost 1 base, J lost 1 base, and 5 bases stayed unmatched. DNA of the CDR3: TGTGCCAGCAGCTTAGTTGCGGGAGCTGGCACAGATACGCAGTATTTT. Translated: CASSLVAGAGTDTQYF. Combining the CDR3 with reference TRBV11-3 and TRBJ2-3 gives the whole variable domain EAGVVQSPRYKIIEKKQPVAFWCNPISGHNTLYWYLQNLGQGPELLIRYENEEAVDDSQLPKDRFSAERLKGVDSTLKIQPAELGDSAVYLCASSLVAGAGTDTQYFGPGTRLTVL.

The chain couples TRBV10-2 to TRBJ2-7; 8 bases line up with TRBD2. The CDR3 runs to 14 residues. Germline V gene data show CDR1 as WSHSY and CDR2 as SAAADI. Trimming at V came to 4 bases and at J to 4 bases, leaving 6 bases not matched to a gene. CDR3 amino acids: CASSVGAGVYEQYF. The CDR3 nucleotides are TGCGCCAGCAGTGTCGGAGCGGGAGTGTACGAGCAGTACTTC.

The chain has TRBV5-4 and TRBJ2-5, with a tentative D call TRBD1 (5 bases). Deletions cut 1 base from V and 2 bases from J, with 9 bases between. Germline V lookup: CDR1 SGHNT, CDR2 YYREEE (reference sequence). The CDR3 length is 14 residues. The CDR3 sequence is CASSLLAGQETQYF. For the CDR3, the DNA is TGTGCCAGCAGCTTGTTGGCAGGGCAAGAGACCCAGTACTTC.

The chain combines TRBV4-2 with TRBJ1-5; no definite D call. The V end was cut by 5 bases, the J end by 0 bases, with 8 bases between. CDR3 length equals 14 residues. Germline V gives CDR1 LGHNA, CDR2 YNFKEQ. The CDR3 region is CASSSDNSNQPQHF. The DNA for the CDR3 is TGTGCCAGCAGCTCTGATAATAGCAATCAGCCCCAGCATTTT.

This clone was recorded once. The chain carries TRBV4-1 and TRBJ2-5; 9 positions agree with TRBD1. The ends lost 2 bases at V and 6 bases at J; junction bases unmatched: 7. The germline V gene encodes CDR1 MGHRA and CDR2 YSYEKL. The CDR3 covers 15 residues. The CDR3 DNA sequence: TGCGCCAGCAGCCAACCGGGACAGGGATTGCAGACCCAGTACTTC. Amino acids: CASSQPGQGLQTQYF.

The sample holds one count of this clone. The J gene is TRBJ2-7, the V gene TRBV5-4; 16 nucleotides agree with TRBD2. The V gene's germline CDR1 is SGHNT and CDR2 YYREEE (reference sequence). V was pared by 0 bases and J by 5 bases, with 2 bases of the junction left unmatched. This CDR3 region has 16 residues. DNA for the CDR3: TGTGCCAGCAGCTTGGGGGGACTAGCGGGAGGGCACGAGCAGTACTTC. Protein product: CASSLGGLAGGHEQYF. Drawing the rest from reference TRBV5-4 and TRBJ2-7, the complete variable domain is ETGVTQSPTHLIKTRGQQVTLRCSSQSGHNTVSWYQQALGQGPQFIFQYYREEENGRGNFPPRFSGLQFPNYSSELNVNALELDDSALYLCASSLGGLAGGHEQYFGPGTRLTVT.

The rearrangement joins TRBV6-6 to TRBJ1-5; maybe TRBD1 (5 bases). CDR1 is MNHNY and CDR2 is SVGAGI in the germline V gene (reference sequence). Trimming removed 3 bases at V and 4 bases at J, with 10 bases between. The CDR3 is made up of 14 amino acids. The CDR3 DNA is TGTGCCAGCAGTTATGTGGGGCGTAATCAGCCCCAGCATTTT. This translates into CASSYVGRNQPQHF.

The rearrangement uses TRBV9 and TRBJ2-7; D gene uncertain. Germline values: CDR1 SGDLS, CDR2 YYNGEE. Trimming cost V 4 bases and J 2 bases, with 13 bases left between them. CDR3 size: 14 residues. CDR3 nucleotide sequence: TGTGCCAGCAGCTTCGGTACCCTTGCCTACGAGCAGTACTTC. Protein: CASSFGTLAYEQYF.

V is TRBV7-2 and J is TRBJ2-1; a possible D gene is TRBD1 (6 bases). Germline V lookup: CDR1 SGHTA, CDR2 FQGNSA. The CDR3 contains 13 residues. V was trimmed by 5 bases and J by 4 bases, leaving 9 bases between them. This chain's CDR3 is CASSPQGYNEQFF. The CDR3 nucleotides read TGTGCCAGCAGCCCACAGGGATACAATGAGCAGTTCTTC.

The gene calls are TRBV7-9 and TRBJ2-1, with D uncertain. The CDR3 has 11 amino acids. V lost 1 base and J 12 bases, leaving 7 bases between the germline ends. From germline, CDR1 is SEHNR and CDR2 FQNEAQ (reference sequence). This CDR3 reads CASSLESGQFF. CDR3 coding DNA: TGTGCCAGCAGCTTAGAATCTGGGCAGTTCTTC.

Written as DNA, the CDR3 is TGTGCCAGCAGCTTACGGGCTAGCGGGAGCAATGAGCAGTTCTTC. Residues: CASSLRASGSNEQFF. This chain joins TRBV7-7 and TRBJ2-1; 10 nucleotides align to TRBD2. CDR3 size: 15 residues. From germline, CDR1 is SSHAT and CDR2 FNYEAQ (reference sequence). The J segment lost 6 bases and the V segment lost 2 bases, leaving 4 bases of the junction unmatched.

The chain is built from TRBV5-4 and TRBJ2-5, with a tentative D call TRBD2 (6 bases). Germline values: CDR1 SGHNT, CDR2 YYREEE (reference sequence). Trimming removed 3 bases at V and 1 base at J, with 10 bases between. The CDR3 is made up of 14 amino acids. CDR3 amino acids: CASSSGRLQETQYF. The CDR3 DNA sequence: TGTGCCAGCAGCTCAGGGAGGCTCCAAGAGACCCAGTACTTC.

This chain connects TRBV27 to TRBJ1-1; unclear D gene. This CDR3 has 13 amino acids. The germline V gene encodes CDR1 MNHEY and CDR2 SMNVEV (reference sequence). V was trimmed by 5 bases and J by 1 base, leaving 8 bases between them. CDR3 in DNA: TGTGCCAGCAGTCGACTAGAGAACACTGAAGCTTTCTTT. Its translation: CASSRLENTEAFF.

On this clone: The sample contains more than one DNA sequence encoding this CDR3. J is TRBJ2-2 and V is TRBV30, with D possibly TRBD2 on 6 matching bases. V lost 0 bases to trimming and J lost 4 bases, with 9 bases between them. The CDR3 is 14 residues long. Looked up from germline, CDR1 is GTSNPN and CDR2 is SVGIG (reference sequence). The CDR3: CAWSVVGGTGELFF. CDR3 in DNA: TGTGCCTGGAGTGTAGTGGGGGGCACCGGGGAGCTGTTTTTT.

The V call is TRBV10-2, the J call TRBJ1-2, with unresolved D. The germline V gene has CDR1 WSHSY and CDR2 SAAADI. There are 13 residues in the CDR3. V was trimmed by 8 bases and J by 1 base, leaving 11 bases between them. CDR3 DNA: TGCGCCAGCCGGGAGGCCGGTAACTATGGCTACACCTTC. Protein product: CASREAGNYGYTF.

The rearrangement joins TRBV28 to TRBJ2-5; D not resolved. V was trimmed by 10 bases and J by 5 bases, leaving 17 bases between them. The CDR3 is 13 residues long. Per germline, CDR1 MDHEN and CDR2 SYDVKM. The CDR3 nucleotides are TGTGCCAACAAGAGCAGGATGAAGGAGACCCAGTACTTC. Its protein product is CANKSRMKETQYF.

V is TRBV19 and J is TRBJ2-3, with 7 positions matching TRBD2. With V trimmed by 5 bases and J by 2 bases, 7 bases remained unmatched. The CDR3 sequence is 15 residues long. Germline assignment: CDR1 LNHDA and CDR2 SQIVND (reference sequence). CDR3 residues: CASSRTSGITDTQYF. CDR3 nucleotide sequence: TGTGCCAGTAGTCGGACCAGCGGGATCACAGATACGCAGTATTTT.

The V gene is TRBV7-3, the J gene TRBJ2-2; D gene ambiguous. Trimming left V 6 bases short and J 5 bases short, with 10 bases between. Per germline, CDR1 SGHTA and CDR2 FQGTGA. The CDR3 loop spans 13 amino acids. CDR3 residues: CASSRTPTGELFF. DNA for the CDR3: TGTGCCAGCAGTCGGACCCCGACCGGGGAGCTGTTTTTT.

CDR3: CASLDGESYEQYF. CDR3 DNA sequence: TGTGCCAGCCTAGACGGGGAATCCTACGAGCAGTACTTC. The chain recombines TRBV5-6 with TRBJ2-7, with a weak D call TRBD2 (5 bases). Trimming removed 7 bases at V and 1 base at J, with 12 bases between. Germline CDR1 reads SGHDT; CDR2 reads YYEEEE. This CDR3 contains 13 residues.